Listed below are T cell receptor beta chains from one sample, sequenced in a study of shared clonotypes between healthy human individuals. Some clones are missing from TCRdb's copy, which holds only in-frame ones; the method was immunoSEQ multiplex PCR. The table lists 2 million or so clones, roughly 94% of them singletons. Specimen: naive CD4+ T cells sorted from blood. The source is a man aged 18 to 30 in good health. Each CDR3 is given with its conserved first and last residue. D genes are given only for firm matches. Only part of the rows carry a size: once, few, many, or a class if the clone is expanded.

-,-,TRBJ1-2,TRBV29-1,CSVGASSHVGYGYTF,TGCAGCGTTGGCGCCTCCTCCCATGTAGGCTATGGCTACACCTTC
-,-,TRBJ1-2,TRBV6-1,CASSPLEPRGYTF,TGTGCCAGCAGTCCACTCGAACCCCGAGGCTACACCTTC
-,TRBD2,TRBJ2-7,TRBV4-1,CASSLRTSGGLHYEQYF,TGCGCCAGCAGCCTTAGGACTAGCGGGGGACTACACTACGAGCAGTACTTC
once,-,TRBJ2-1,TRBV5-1,CASRPRLVGVDEQFF,TGCGCCAGCAGGCCTAGACTAGTCGGTGTCGATGAGCAGTTCTTC
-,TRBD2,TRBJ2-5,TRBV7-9,CASSLREYETQYF,TGTGCCAGCAGCTTGCGGGAGTATGAGACCCAGTACTTC
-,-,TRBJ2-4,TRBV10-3,CAISESSGSDIQYF,TGTGCCATCAGTGAGTCGTCAGGTTCGGACATTCAGTACTTC
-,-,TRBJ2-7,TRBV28,CASSLRGSVSYEQYF,TGTGCCAGCAGTTTGAGGGGATCAGTCTCCTACGAGCAGTACTTC
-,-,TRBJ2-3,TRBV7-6,CASSLNRFTDTQYF,TGTGCCAGCAGCTTAAACCGCTTCACAGATACGCAGTATTTT
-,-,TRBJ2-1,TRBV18,CASSPISYNEQFF,TGTGCCAGCTCACCAATCAGCTACAATGAGCAGTTCTTC
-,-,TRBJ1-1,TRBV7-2,CASSPQAGNTEAFF,TGTGCCAGCAGCCCCCAGGCCGGGAACACTGAAGCTTTCTTT
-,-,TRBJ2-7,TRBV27,CASSLRGAYEQYF,TGTGCCAGCAGTTTAAGGGGGGCCTACGAGCAGTACTTC
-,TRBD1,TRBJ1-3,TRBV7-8,CASSQGGVNGNTIYF,TGTGCCAGCAGCCAAGGGGGCGTCAATGGAAACACCATATATTTT
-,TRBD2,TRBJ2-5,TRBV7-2,CASRIGLAEETQYF,TGTGCCAGCAGAATCGGACTAGCAGAAGAGACCCAGTACTTC
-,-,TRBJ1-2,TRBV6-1,CASSAKGNYGYTF,TGTGCCAGCAGTGCCAAGGGGAACTATGGCTACACCTTC
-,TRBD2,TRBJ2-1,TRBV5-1,CASSLEAGIYNEQFF,TGCGCCAGCAGCTTGGAAGCGGGAATCTACAATGAGCAGTTCTTC
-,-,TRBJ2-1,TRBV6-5,CASSYIEGGEQFF,TGTGCCAGCAGTTACATAGAAGGGGGTGAGCAGTTCTTC
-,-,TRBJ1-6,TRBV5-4,CASSNQGYNSPLHF,TGTGCCAGCAGCAACCAGGGGTATAATTCACCCCTCCACTTT
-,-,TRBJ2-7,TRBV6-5,CASRSSSGRYEQYF,TGTGCCAGCAGAAGCTCCTCGGGACGCTACGAGCAGTACTTC
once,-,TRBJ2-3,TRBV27,CASSTRLGGTQYF,TGTGCCAGCTCTACCCGCTTGGGAGGAACGCAGTATTTT
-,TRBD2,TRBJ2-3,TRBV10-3,CAISPSGTTDTQYF,TGTGCCATCAGCCCTAGCGGAACCACAGATACGCAGTATTTT
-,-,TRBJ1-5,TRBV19,CASSIVQGSNQPQHF,TGTGCCAGTAGTATAGTACAAGGGAGCAATCAGCCCCAGCATTTT
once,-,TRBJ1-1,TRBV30,CAWSVQGSTEAFF,TGTGCCTGGAGCGTTCAGGGGAGCACTGAAGCTTTCTTT
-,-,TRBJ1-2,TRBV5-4,CASSLELWVGYTF,TGTGCCAGCAGCCTGGAGCTGTGGGTAGGCTACACCTTC
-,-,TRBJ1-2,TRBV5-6,CASSRRDLNYGYTF,TGTGCCAGCAGCCGCCGGGATCTTAACTATGGCTACACCTTC
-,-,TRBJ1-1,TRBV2,CASSVGWGGTEAFF,TGTGCCAGCAGTGTAGGTTGGGGGGGAACTGAAGCTTTCTTT
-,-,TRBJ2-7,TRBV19,CASSPRAFEQSYEQYF,TGTGCCAGTAGTCCACGGGCCTTCGAGCAATCCTACGAGCAGTACTTC
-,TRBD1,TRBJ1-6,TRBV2,CASSEQGAGNSPLHF,TGTGCCAGCAGTGAACAGGGGGCGGGTAATTCACCCCTCCACTTT
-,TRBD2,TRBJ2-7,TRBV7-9,CASSPGLAGVNEQYF,TGTGCCAGCAGCCCGGGACTAGCGGGAGTCAACGAGCAGTACTTC
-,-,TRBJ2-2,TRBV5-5,CASSVLTGTVNTGELFF,TGTGCCAGCAGCGTCCTTACGGGGACGGTGAACACCGGGGAGCTGTTTTTT
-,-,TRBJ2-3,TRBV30,CAWNPLGSDTQYF,TGTGCCTGGAACCCCCTAGGCTCTGATACGCAGTATTTT
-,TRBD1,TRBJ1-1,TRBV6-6,CASSYQGQGTEAFF,TGTGCCAGCAGTTACCAGGGACAGGGGACTGAAGCTTTCTTT
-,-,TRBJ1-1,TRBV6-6,CASTNDPGNRNTEAFF,TGTGCCAGCACTAATGACCCAGGCAACAGAAACACTGAAGCTTTCTTT
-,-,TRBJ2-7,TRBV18,CASSPPGQTYEQYF,TGTGCCAGCTCACCCCCGGGACAAACCTACGAGCAGTACTTC
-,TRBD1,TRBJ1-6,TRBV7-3,CASSKGTGDNSPLHF,TGTGCCAGCAGCAAAGGGACAGGGGATAATTCACCCCTCCACTTT
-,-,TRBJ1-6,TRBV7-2,CASSLGQAANSPLHF,TGTGCCAGCAGCTTAGGCCAGGCGGCAAATTCACCCCTCCACTTT
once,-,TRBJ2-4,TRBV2,CASRDTEAKNIQYF,TGTGCCAGCAGGGACACGGAAGCCAAAAACATTCAGTACTTC
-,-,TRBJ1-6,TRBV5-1,CASSLEGANSPLHF,TGCGCCAGCAGCTTAGAGGGCGCCAATTCACCCCTCCACTTT
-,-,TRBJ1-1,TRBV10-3,CAISEDQGNTEAFF,TGTGCCATCAGTGAGGATCAGGGGAACACTGAAGCTTTCTTT
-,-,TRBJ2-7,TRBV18,CASSPRQDSYEQYF,TGTGCCAGCTCACCACGGCAGGACAGCTACGAGCAGTACTTC
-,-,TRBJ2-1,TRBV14,CASSQAGPRSYNEQFF,TGTGCCAGCAGCCAAGCCGGCCCACGCTCCTACAATGAGCAGTTCTTC
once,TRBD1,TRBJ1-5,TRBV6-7,CASRHSYPYRGGQPQHF,TGTGCCAGCAGACATTCTTACCCCTACAGGGGAGGACAGCCCCAGCATTTT
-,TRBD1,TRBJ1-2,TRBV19,CASSAPDRGRVGGYTF,TGTGCCAGTAGTGCCCCGGACAGGGGGCGGGTTGGCGGCTACACCTTC
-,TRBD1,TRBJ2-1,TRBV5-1,CASSWTGGTYNEQFF,TGCGCCAGCAGCTGGACAGGGGGCACCTACAATGAGCAGTTCTTC
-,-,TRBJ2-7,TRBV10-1,CASSEQGPPYEQYF,TGCGCCAGCAGTGAGCAGGGACCTCCGTACGAGCAGTACTTC
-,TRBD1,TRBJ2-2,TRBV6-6,CATKNPETGETGELFF,TGTGCCACCAAAAACCCTGAGACAGGGGAAACCGGGGAGCTGTTTTTT
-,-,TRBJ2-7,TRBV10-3,CAISESFSRYEQYF,TGTGCCATCAGTGAGTCGTTTTCACGGTACGAGCAGTACTTC
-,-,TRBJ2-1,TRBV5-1,CASSLVAGYNEQFF,TGCGCCAGCAGCTTGGTGGCGGGCTACAATGAGCAGTTCTTC
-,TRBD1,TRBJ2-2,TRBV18,CASSPLQGASTGELFF,TGTGCCAGCTCACCCCTCCAGGGGGCGAGCACCGGGGAGCTGTTTTTT
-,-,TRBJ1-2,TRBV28,CASSFPEQAISYGYTF,TGTGCCAGCAGTTTCCCGGAACAGGCCATCTCATATGGCTACACCTTC
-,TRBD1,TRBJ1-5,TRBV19,CASSSMGQGKNQPQHF,TGTGCCAGTAGTTCCATGGGACAGGGGAAGAATCAGCCCCAGCATTTT
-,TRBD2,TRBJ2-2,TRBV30,CAWNEASGITGELFF,TGTGCCTGGAACGAGGCTAGCGGGATCACCGGGGAGCTGTTTTTT
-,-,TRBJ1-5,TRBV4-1,CASSQDPNGYSNQPQHF,TGCGCCAGCAGCCAAGATCCGAATGGATATAGCAATCAGCCCCAGCATTTT
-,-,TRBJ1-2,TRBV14,CASSQSGSPVYGYTF,TGTGCCAGCAGCCAATCAGGCAGCCCAGTCTATGGCTACACCTTC
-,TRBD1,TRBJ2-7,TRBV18,CASSFQLQGSSEQYF,TGTGCCAGCTCATTCCAACTACAGGGGAGCTCCGAGCAGTACTTC
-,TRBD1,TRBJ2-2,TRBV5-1,CASSQPGQGSTGELFF,TGCGCCAGCAGCCAACCGGGACAGGGGTCAACCGGGGAGCTGTTTTTT
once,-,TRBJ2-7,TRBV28,CASSFVTEPFYEQYF,TGTGCCAGCAGTTTTGTCACAGAGCCATTCTACGAGCAGTACTTC
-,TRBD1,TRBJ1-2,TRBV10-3,CAISGGQGAVYGYTF,TGTGCCATCAGTGGGGGACAGGGGGCTGTCTATGGCTACACCTTC
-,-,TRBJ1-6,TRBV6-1,CASSVWDNSPLHF,TGTGCCAGCAGTGTTTGGGATAATTCACCCCTCCACTTT
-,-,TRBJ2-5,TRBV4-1,CASSPTGFETQYF,TGCGCCAGCAGCCCAACAGGGTTTGAGACCCAGTACTTC
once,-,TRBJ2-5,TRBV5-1,CASSPRDLQETQYF,TGCGCCAGCAGCCCCCGGGACTTACAAGAGACCCAGTACTTC